The text below deals with one T cell receptor beta chain. This sample was taken from a study of immune heterogeneity within non-small cell lung tumors. Bulk tumor gDNA, 550 to 750 ng per sample, served as the TCR template. Several biopsies per primary tumor, spaced far apart, were taken during surgery. The study cohort was described as untreated, and its members had newly diagnosed non-small cell lung cancer. They went on to have curative surgery. The TCR beta CDR3 region underwent multiplex PCR amplification with 32 V and 13 J primers. One entry per CDR3 protein, called by TCRdb with MiXCR from the multiplex PCR reads. Of around 11,000 distinct CDR3 sequences listed, 15% to 25% are singletons. Germline lookup yields CDR1 SGHRS and CDR2 YFSETQ. This CDR3 has 11 residues. V gave up 2 bases and J gave up 15 bases, with 12 bases separating them.

V usage is TRBV5-1 and J usage is TRBJ2-1; D perhaps matches TRBD1 (5 bases). This clonotype was sampled from a man in his sixties with non-small cell lung cancer. Sequences were obtained from lung tumor tissue. In DNA, the CDR3 is TGCGCCAGCAGCTTCGGTCAGGGTTTGTTCTTC. Protein sequence: CASSFGQGLFF.